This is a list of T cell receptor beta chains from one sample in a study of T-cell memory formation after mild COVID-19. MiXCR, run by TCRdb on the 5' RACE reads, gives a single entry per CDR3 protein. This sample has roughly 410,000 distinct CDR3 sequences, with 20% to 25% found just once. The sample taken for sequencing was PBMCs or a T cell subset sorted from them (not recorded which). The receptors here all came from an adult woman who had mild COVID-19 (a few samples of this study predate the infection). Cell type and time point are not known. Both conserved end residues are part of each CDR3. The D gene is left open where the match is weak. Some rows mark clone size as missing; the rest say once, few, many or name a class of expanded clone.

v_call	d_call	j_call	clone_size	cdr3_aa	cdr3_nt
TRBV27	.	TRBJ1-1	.	CASSLSWDTEAFF	TGTGCCAGCAGTTTATCGTGGGACACTGAAGCTTTCTTT
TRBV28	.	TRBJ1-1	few	CASRAGNTEAFF	TGTGCCAGCAGAGCGGGGAACACTGAAGCTTTCTTT
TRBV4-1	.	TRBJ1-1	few	CASSLWTQHTEAFF	TGCGCCAGCAGCCTATGGACGCAACACACTGAAGCTTTCTTT
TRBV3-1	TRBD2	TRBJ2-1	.	CASSQGTSGIKIDEQFF	TGTGCCAGCAGCCAGGGGACTAGCGGGATCAAAATCGATGAGCAGTTCTTC
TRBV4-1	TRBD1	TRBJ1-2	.	CASSARTGLDGYTF	TGCGCCAGCTCAGCCCGGACAGGGTTAGACGGCTACACCTTC
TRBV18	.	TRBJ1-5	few	CASSVRDQPQHF	TGTGCCAGCTCTGTCAGGGACCAGCCCCAGCATTTT
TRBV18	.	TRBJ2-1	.	CASSRAGNEQFF	TGTGCCAGCTCCAGGGCCGGGAATGAGCAGTTCTTC
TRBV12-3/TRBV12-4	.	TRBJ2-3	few	CASSTRQASTDTQYF	TGTGCCAGCAGCACAAGACAGGCGAGCACAGATACGCAGTATTTT
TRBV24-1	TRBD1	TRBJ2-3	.	CATSDWTGSRDTQYF	TGTGCCACCAGTGATTGGACAGGGAGTCGGGATACGCAGTATTTT
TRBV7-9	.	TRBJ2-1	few	CASSPPLGETQFF	TGTGCCAGCAGCCCCCCCCTGGGGGAAACGCAGTTCTTC
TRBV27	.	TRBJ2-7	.	CASSLFGVGKYEQYF	TGTGCCAGCAGTTTATTTGGGGTGGGGAAATACGAGCAGTACTTC
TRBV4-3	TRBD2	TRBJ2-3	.	CASSQDRGDDTQYF	TGCGCCAGCAGCCAAGACCGGGGGGACGATACGCAGTATTTT
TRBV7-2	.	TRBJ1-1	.	CASSLGRGAFTEAFF	TGTGCCAGCAGCTTAGGCCGGGGGGCTTTCACTGAAGCTTTCTTT
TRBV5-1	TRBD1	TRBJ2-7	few	CASSLGGQPAQYF	TGCGCCAGCAGCTTGGGGGGACAGCCCGCGCAGTACTTC
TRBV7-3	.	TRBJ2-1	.	CASSQGTLNEQFF	TGTGCCAGCAGCCAAGGGACCCTCAATGAGCAGTTCTTC
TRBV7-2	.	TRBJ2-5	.	CASRRTEETQYF	TGTGCCAGCAGGCGGACAGAAGAGACCCAGTACTTC
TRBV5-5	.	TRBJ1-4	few	CASSLEADSEKLFF	TGTGCCAGCAGCTTGGAAGCGGACAGTGAAAAACTGTTTTTT
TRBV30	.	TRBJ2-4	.	CAWRRGGFFGKNIQYF	TGTGCCTGGAGACGAGGAGGGTTTTTTGGCAAAAACATTCAGTACTTC
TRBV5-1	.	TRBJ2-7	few	CASSSVQGMSDEQYF	TGCGCCAGCAGCTCCGTACAGGGAATGAGCGACGAGCAGTACTTC
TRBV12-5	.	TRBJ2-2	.	CASGLLYTGELFF	TGTGCTAGTGGTTTGCTCTACACCGGGGAGCTGTTTTTT
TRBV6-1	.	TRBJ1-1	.	CASSAESQLGYTEAFF	TGTGCCAGCAGTGCCGAGTCCCAACTAGGTTACACTGAAGCTTTCTTT
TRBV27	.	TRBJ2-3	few	CASSSTPGPRVDTQYF	TGTGCCAGCAGTTCTACCCCGGGCCCGAGGGTAGATACGCAGTATTTT
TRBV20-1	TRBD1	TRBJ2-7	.	CSATDRGGEQYF	TGCAGTGCGACGGACAGGGGAGGCGAGCAGTACTTC
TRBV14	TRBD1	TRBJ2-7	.	CASSHWGQRSYEQYF	TGTGCCAGCAGCCATTGGGGACAGCGATCCTACGAGCAGTACTTC
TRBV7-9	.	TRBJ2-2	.	CASSLSRSQYTGELFF	TGTGCCAGCAGCCTCAGTCGGTCACAGTACACCGGGGAGCTGTTTTTT
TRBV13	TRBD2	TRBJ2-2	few	CASSAAGLAGSATGELFF	TGTGCCAGCAGCGCAGCGGGACTAGCGGGATCGGCCACCGGGGAGCTGTTTTTT
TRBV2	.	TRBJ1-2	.	CASREKRQVNYGYTF	TGTGCCAGCAGGGAGAAACGACAGGTTAACTATGGCTACACCTTC
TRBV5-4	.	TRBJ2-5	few	CASSFDEETQYF	TGTGCCAGCAGCTTTGATGAAGAGACCCAGTACTTC
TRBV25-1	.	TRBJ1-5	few	CASSDSDRRNQPQHF	TGTGCCAGCAGTGATTCCGACAGGCGCAATCAGCCCCAGCATTTT
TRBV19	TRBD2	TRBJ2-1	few	CASTGRASSYNEQFF	TGTGCCAGTACGGGGAGGGCGAGTTCCTACAATGAGCAGTTCTTC
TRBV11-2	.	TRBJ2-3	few	CASSLSTVQDTQYF	TGTGCCAGCAGCTTATCGACAGTGCAGGATACGCAGTATTTT
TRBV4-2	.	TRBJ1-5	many	CASSQEGLRNQPQHF	TGTGCCAGCAGCCAAGAGGGACTGCGCAATCAGCCCCAGCATTTT
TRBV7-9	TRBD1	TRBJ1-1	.	CARSTGGRNTEAFF	TGTGCCAGGAGCACAGGGGGCCGGAACACTGAAGCTTTCTTT
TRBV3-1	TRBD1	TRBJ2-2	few	CASSRRQGSYTGELFF	TGTGCCAGCAGCCGTCGACAGGGGAGTTACACCGGGGAGCTGTTTTTT
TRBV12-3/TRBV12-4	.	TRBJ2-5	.	CASSFREQETQYF	TGTGCCAGCAGTTTTCGGGAACAAGAGACCCAGTACTTC
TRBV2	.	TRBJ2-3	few	CASRFRRERADTQYF	TGTGCCAGCAGGTTTAGACGTGAGCGGGCAGATACGCAGTATTTT
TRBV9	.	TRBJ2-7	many	CASSVAGGTPQDEQYF	TGTGCCAGCAGCGTAGCTGGCGGGACTCCACAGGACGAGCAGTACTTC
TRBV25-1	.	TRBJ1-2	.	CAVRGSSQYGYTF	TGTGCCGTCCGAGGGAGTAGTCAGTATGGCTACACCTTC
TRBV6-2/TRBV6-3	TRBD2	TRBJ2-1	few	CASSSREGIYNEQFF	TGTGCCAGCAGTTCCCGGGAGGGAATATACAATGAGCAGTTCTTC
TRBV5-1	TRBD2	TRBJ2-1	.	CASSLGLAGLDEQFF	TGCGCCAGCAGCTTGGGACTAGCGGGACTGGATGAGCAGTTCTTC
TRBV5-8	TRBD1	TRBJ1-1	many	CASRNRDRGNTEAFF	TGTGCCAGCCGAAACCGGGACAGGGGAAACACTGAAGCTTTCTTT
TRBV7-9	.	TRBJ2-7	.	CASSHGLYRDYEQYF	TGTGCCAGCAGCCACGGCTTATACAGGGACTACGAGCAGTACTTC
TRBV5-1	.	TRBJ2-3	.	CASSFSQDGSTDTQYF	TGCGCCAGCAGCTTTTCCCAGGACGGAAGCACAGATACGCAGTATTTT
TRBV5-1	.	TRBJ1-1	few	CASKVGEFNTEAFF	TGCGCCAGCAAAGTAGGTGAATTTAACACTGAAGCTTTCTTT